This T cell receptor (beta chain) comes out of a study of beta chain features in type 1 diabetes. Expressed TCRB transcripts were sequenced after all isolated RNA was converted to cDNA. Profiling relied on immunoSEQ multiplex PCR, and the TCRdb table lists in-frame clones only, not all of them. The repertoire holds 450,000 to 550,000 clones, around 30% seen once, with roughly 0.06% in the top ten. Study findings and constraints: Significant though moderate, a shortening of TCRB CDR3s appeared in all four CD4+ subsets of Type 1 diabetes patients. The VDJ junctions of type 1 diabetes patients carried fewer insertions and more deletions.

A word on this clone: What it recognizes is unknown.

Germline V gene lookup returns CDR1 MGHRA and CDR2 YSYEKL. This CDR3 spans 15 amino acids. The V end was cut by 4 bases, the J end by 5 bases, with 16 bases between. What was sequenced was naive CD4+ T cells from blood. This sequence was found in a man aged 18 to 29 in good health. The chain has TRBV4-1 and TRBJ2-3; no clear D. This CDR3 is CASSRAGLRLDTQYF. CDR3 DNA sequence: TGCGCCAGCAGCCGTGCTGGGCTGAGATTAGATACGCAGTATTTT.